The clone carrying this T cell receptor beta chain was counted at least ten times. The antigen is unknown. For TCR, cDNA came from 5'RACE template switching, which added a universal primer site and UMIs. MiXCR, applied by TCRdb to the 5' RACE reads, yields one record per CDR3 protein. The sample records a few hundred thousand distinct CDR3 sequences, 3% to 3.5% being singletons. Losses at the gene ends were 6 bases for V and 3 bases for J; bases not matched to a gene: 7. The CDR3 has 15 amino acids. Per germline, CDR1 LGHNA and CDR2 YNFKEQ. The sample belongs to a study of T cells after yellow fever vaccination. Regarding the study as a whole: At around 96% for CD4 and just over 85% for CD8, most primary-vaccination clones showed up again after the booster. The secondary T-cell response peaked on day 5, not day 15, but was weaker.

The sequences come from CD4+ T cells sorted from PBMCs, collected 10 days after the yellow fever booster vaccination. This TCR derives from a young man who received the YFV17D yellow fever vaccine. The chain couples TRBV4-2 to TRBJ2-3, with 9 bases matching TRBD2. This CDR3 reads CASSRLAGATDTQYF. The DNA of the CDR3 is TGTGCCAGCAGTCGGTTAGCGGGGGCTACAGATACGCAGTATTTT.